This T cell receptor (beta chain) was observed in a study of T cell repertoires in cytomegalovirus infection. General study points: Dominating the ex vivo response were TCR beta clonotypes that were CMV-specific and HLA-C-restricted.

In regard to this clonotype: Antigen specificity is unknown.

The CDR3 totals 15 residues. Per the germline V gene, CDR1 is MNHEY and CDR2 is SVGEGT. Trimming stripped 6 bases from V and 3 bases from J, with 15 bases between. TCRdb ran MiXCR on the reads and lists one entry per CDR3 protein. The table has more than 85,000 distinct CDR3 sequences, under 25% seen once. The sequencing sample was made of CD8+ T cells from PBMCs. J is TRBJ2-1 and V is TRBV6-2 or TRBV6-3, with D perhaps TRBD1 (5 bases). The TCR comes from a human donor in good health (CMV status not recorded). Some clones in this sample may be carry-over from other donors' samples. The CDR3 nucleotides are TGTGCCAGCAGACAGGACACCGACTTCTACAATGAGCAGTTCTTC. Amino acid sequence: CASRQDTDFYNEQFF.